One and the same sample provided the 28 T cell receptor beta chains below, sequenced in a study of graft-versus-host responses after intestinal transplantation. Profiled with immunoSEQ multiplex PCR; TCRdb holds only in-frame clones, not every one. The sample shows roughly 43,000 clones, roughly 95% of them seen only once. The sequenced sample was PBMCs, obtained around 330 days after intestinal transplant. The source of these receptors is a human patient who received an intestinal transplant, so some T cells may come from the graft donor.

The chain uses TRBV19 and TRBJ2-7; D not certain. The germline V gene encodes CDR1 LNHDA and CDR2 SQIVND (reference sequence). The V end was cut by 6 bases, the J end by 2 bases, with 17 bases between. The CDR3 covers 15 residues. For the CDR3, the DNA is TGTGCCAGTAGACTAAGGGCAGAAGTCACCTACGAGCAGTACTTC. Translating gives CASRLRAEVTYEQYF.

The CDR3 is CASSYRVANEKLFF. CDR3 in DNA: TGTGCCAGCAGCTACAGGGTCGCTAATGAAAAACTGTTTTTT. This chain uses TRBV7-9 with TRBJ1-4, with a weak D call TRBD1 (6 bases). Deletions cut 4 bases from V and 3 bases from J, with 9 bases between. Germline V gene lookup returns CDR1 SEHNR and CDR2 FQNEAQ (reference sequence). The CDR3 length is 14 residues. Drawing the rest from reference TRBV7-9 and TRBJ1-4, the complete variable domain is DTGVSQNPRHKITKRGQNVTFRCDPISEHNRLYWYRQTLGQGPEFLTYFQNEAQLEKSRLLSDRFSAERPKGSFSTLEIQRTEQGDSAMYLCASSYRVANEKLFFGSGTQLSVL.

This sequence joins TRBV6-5 and TRBJ2-7, with 8 bases that match TRBD1. J gave up 2 bases and V 5 bases, and 2 bases lay outside the gene matches. The CDR3 sequence is 13 residues long. Germline V lookup: CDR1 MNHEY, CDR2 SVGAGI. CDR3 residues: CASSTGGAYEQYF. The CDR3, as DNA: TGTGCCAGCAGTACAGGGGGTGCCTACGAGCAGTACTTC.

The genes are TRBV28 and TRBJ1-1; no firm D call. CDR3 length: 14 amino acids. Trimming removed 3 bases from V and 11 bases from J, with 19 bases in between. The germline CDR1 and CDR2 sequences are MDHEN and SYDVKM. The CDR3 spells CASSLTQGMVRAFF. CDR3 DNA sequence: TGTGCCAGCAGTTTGACTCAAGGCATGGTTCGGGCTTTCTTT.

Here the CDR3 reads CASSYPTGRETQYF. Here the CDR3 DNA reads TGTGCCAGCAGCTATCCAACAGGGCGGGAGACCCAGTACTTC. The chain employs TRBV7-2 and TRBJ2-5, with D possibly being TRBD1 (6 bases). Between the trimmed V and J ends, which lost 4 bases and 5 bases, there was a span of 14 bases. Germline CDR1 and CDR2: SGHTA and FQGNSA. CDR3 size: 14 residues.

The DNA for the CDR3 is TGCAGCGTTCTCTTGAGGTTCGTAAATGAGCAGTTCTTC. It yields the protein CSVLLRFVNEQFF. The rearrangement joins TRBV29-1 to TRBJ2-1; D is unresolved. CDR1 is SQVTM, CDR2 ANQGSEA, per germline. With 5 bases removed from V and 7 bases from J, the gap between germline ends came to 15 bases. The CDR3 is 13 residues long.

The chain joins TRBV11-2 to TRBJ1-1; possibly TRBD1 for D (6 bases). Germline V CDR1 and CDR2: SGHAT, FQNNGV. CDR3 size: 12 residues. V was clipped by 7 bases and J by 6 bases, with 12 bases between them. The CDR3 spells CASTNRVSEAFF. DNA of the CDR3: TGTGCCAGCACGAACAGGGTTTCTGAAGCTTTCTTT.

V and J are TRBV5-5 and TRBJ1-5, with 7 bases matching TRBD1. In germline, CDR1 is SGHKS, CDR2 YYEKEE (reference sequence). CDR3 length: 15 amino acids. J gave up 9 bases and V 0 bases, and 9 bases lay outside the gene matches. The CDR3 reads CASSLEGTAGGPQHF. CDR3 coding DNA: TGTGCCAGCAGCTTGGAGGGAACCGCAGGGGGGCCCCAGCATTTT.

The gene calls are TRBV11-2 and TRBJ1-2; 10 positions agree with TRBD1. V was clipped by 0 bases and J by 2 bases; unmatched bases: 12. CDR3 length: 19 amino acids. Looked up from germline, CDR1 is SGHAT and CDR2 is FQNNGV. The CDR3 sequence is CASSLDLVSRDRGNYGYTF. In DNA, the CDR3 is TGTGCCAGCAGCTTAGATCTGGTCTCGAGGGACAGGGGCAACTATGGCTACACCTTC. Full variable domain (rest looked up from reference TRBV11-2 and TRBJ1-2): EAGVAQSPRYKIIEKRQSVAFWCNPISGHATLYWYQQILGQGPKLLIQFQNNGVVDDSQLPKDRFSAERLKGVDSTLKIQPAKLEDSAVYLCASSLDLVSRDRGNYGYTFGSGTRLTVV.

This chain uses TRBV15 with TRBJ2-7, with D possibly TRBD1 on 6 matching bases. The germline V gene encodes CDR1 LNHNV and CDR2 YYDKDF (reference sequence). CDR3 length equals 14 residues. V was clipped by 2 bases and J by 3 bases, with 11 bases between them. The DNA of the CDR3 is TGTGCCACCAGCAGACTAGGGACACGCTACGAGCAGTACTTC. Protein product: CATSRLGTRYEQYF. Looking up the rest from reference TRBV15 and TRBJ2-7 gives the full variable domain: DAMVIQNPRYQVTQFGKPVTLSCSQTLNHNVMYWYQQKSSQAPKLLFHYYDKDFNNEADTPDNFQSRRPNTSFCFLDIRSPGLGDTAMYLCATSRLGTRYEQYFGPGTRLTVT.

The gene calls are TRBV9 and TRBJ2-7; 8 bases line up with TRBD1. The CDR3 covers 15 residues. Germline CDR1 is SGDLS and CDR2 is YYNGEE. V trimming: 4 bases; J trimming: 1 base; junction bases outside the gene matches: 7. The CDR3 loop is CASSPRGTGSYEQYF. The CDR3 bases are TGTGCCAGCAGCCCCCGGGGGACAGGTTCCTACGAGCAGTACTTC.

The rearrangement links TRBV5-4 to TRBJ2-5; either TRBD1 or TRBD2 may supply D (5 bases each). CDR3 length: 15 residues. Between the trimmed V and J ends, which lost 3 bases and 2 bases, there was a span of 14 bases. Germline V lookup: CDR1 SGHNT, CDR2 YYREEE (reference sequence). The CDR3 DNA follows: TGTGCCAGCAGCTCCCCTGGGACGGCACAAGAGACCCAGTACTTC. Protein sequence: CASSSPGTAQETQYF.

The chain is built from TRBV6-5 and TRBJ1-2; TRBD1 matches at 8 bases. CDR3 length: 16 residues. V lost 2 bases, J lost 7 bases, and 12 bases stayed unmatched. The germline gives CDR1 MNHEY, CDR2 SVGAGI. CDR3 sequence: CASSYPTGTGVSGYTF. The CDR3 DNA is TGTGCCAGCAGTTACCCTACCGGGACAGGCGTGTCTGGCTACACCTTC.

This chain uses TRBV5-4 with TRBJ2-3; D remains unclear. Trimming took 4 bases from V and 4 from J, leaving 10 bases between them. Germline assignment: CDR1 SGHNT and CDR2 YYREEE (reference sequence). CDR3 length: 13 amino acids. The CDR3 DNA follows: TGTGCCAGCAGCGATGTAGGTGCAGATACGCAGTATTTT. Protein sequence: CASSDVGADTQYF.

This clone was seen only once. V and J are TRBV28 and TRBJ1-1; D might be TRBD1 (6 bases). V was pared by 3 bases and J by 4 bases, with 15 bases between. CDR1 and CDR2 from the germline V gene are MDHEN and SYDVKM. This CDR3 spans 15 amino acids. The CDR3 sequence: CASSFAAAGVTEAFF. The DNA for the CDR3 is TGTGCCAGCAGTTTCGCGGCCGCAGGGGTCACTGAAGCTTTCTTT.

The V and J genes are TRBV7-3 and TRBJ2-2; the D call may be TRBD1 or TRBD2 (5 bases each). The germline V gene has CDR1 SGHTA and CDR2 FQGTGA. The CDR3 is made up of 18 amino acids. V lost 1 base and J 3 bases, leaving 18 bases between the germline ends. The CDR3 here is CASSLIERGPPYTGELFF. The DNA for the CDR3 is TGTGCCAGCAGCTTAATCGAACGGGGCCCTCCTTACACCGGGGAGCTGTTTTTT.

V is TRBV6-1 and J is TRBJ2-5, with 9 nucleotides matching TRBD1. This CDR3 spans 15 amino acids. From germline, CDR1 is MNHNS and CDR2 SASEGT. V lost 2 bases, J lost 7 bases, and 8 bases stayed unmatched. DNA of the CDR3: TGTGCCAGCAGTGAAAGGACAGGGGCGCGCGGGACCCAGTACTTC. It is translated as CASSERTGARGTQYF.

The chain recombines TRBV4-1 with TRBJ1-1; the D is unclear. Trimming removed 3 bases at V and 1 base at J, with 12 bases between. Germline assignment: CDR1 MGHRA and CDR2 YSYEKL. This CDR3 contains 15 residues. For the CDR3, the DNA is TGCGCCAGCAGCCACATTTTGACCCCGAACACTGAAGCTTTCTTT. Translation: CASSHILTPNTEAFF.

This clone was found once. The V and J genes are TRBV11-2 and TRBJ2-5, with 7 bases matching TRBD2. V lost 1 base, J lost 3 bases, and 5 bases stayed unmatched. The CDR3 has 15 residues. The germline V gene has CDR1 SGHAT and CDR2 FQNNGV. The CDR3 region is CASSLGSTSEETQYF. CDR3 in DNA: TGTGCCAGCAGCTTAGGTAGTACTAGCGAAGAGACCCAGTACTTC.

The V gene is TRBV5-1, the J gene TRBJ2-7, with D unresolved. CDR1 SGHRS and CDR2 YFSETQ come from the germline V gene. The CDR3 has 17 amino acids. V was trimmed by 0 bases and J by 1 base, leaving 17 bases between them. CDR3 sequence (DNA): TGCGCCAGCAGCTTGGAGCCGCCGCCGATTACTTCCTACGAGCAGTACTTC. This gives the protein CASSLEPPPITSYEQYF.

This chain joins TRBV7-9 and TRBJ1-1; D is undetermined. Trimming cost V 1 base and J 4 bases, with 10 bases left between them. Looked up from germline, CDR1 is SEHNR and CDR2 is FQNEAQ (reference sequence). This CDR3 region has 14 residues. For the CDR3, the DNA is TGTGCCAGCAGCTTAGTTTGGGATCGCACTGAAGCTTTCTTT. This translates into CASSLVWDRTEAFF.

The rearrangement joins TRBV6-5 to TRBJ2-7; 7 bases map to TRBD2. J was trimmed by 5 bases and V by 5 bases; bases with no gene match: 12. The CDR3 spans 15 residues. Germline V gene sequence: CDR1 MNHEY, CDR2 SVGAGI. CDR3: CASSVFRGSGNEQYF. In nucleotides, the CDR3 is TGTGCCAGCAGTGTTTTTCGCGGGAGTGGAAACGAGCAGTACTTC.

This sequence joins TRBV7-9 and TRBJ1-3; D remains unclear. The CDR3 is 15 residues long. The V end lost 1 base, the J end lost 7 bases, and 14 bases lay between the germline ends. CDR1 SEHNR and CDR2 FQNEAQ come from the germline V gene (reference sequence). The CDR3 loop reads CASSLEGALRNTIYF. CDR3 bases: TGTGCCAGCAGCTTAGAAGGCGCCTTGCGGAACACCATATATTTT.

The rearrangement links TRBV2 to TRBJ1-1; possibly TRBD1 for D (6 bases). The CDR3 runs 14 residues. Trimming stripped 4 bases from V and 1 base from J, with 10 bases between. Germline V gene data show CDR1 as SNHLY and CDR2 as FYNNEI. In DNA, the CDR3 is TGTGCCAGCAGTGTGGGGGCGGGGAACACTGAAGCTTTCTTT. Its protein is CASSVGAGNTEAFF.

CDR3 DNA sequence: TGTGCCAGCAGCCCGGACAAAAACACCGGGGAGCTGTTTTTT. Translating it yields CASSPDKNTGELFF. V is TRBV27 and J is TRBJ2-2, with D possibly TRBD1 on 5 matching bases. The CDR3 totals 14 residues. V lost 6 bases, J lost 2 bases, and 10 bases lay in between. CDR1 MNHEY and CDR2 SMNVEV come from the germline V gene (reference sequence).

This chain links TRBV9 with TRBJ2-5, with 7 bases matching TRBD2. Per germline, CDR1 SGDLS and CDR2 YYNGEE. The CDR3 sequence is 14 residues long. Trimming took 3 bases from V and 2 from J; bases not matched to a gene: 4. This CDR3 is CASSASSGQETQYF. The DNA of the CDR3 is TGTGCCAGCAGCGCCTCTAGCGGACAAGAGACCCAGTACTTC.

The V call is TRBV2, the J call TRBJ2-5; tentatively, D is TRBD2 (7 bases). This CDR3 contains 15 residues. The V end was cut by 4 bases, the J end by 3 bases, with 15 bases between. Germline CDR1 and CDR2: SNHLY and FYNNEI. The CDR3 DNA sequence: TGTGCCAGCAGTGTGAGGAGGGGGACTAAAGAGACCCAGTACTTC. Encoded protein: CASSVRRGTKETQYF.

The V call is TRBV11-2, the J call TRBJ2-3; 8 nucleotides match TRBD2. With 5 bases clipped from V and 1 base from J, the junction kept 14 bases outside the gene matches. This CDR3 comprises 18 residues. The germline V gene has CDR1 SGHAT and CDR2 FQNNGV. The CDR3 DNA is TGTGCCAGCAGCCACAAGCGGGGGAACGTCCCGGGCACAGATACGCAGTATTTT. It translates to CASSHKRGNVPGTDTQYF.